This TCR beta chain was identified in a study of blood T cell repertoires in COVID-19. Clones were sequenced by immunoSEQ multiplex PCR, and TCRdb holds only the in-frame ones, with some missing. The sample shows roughly 250,000 clones, about 89% of them seen only once. The CDR3 is 16 amino acids. Germline trimming cut 3 bases from V and 4 bases from J; bases unmatched to any gene: 11. CDR1 is SGHNT and CDR2 is YYREEE in the germline V gene (reference sequence). This clone has a single count. Sequencing was performed on peripheral blood. This clonotype originated in a woman in her fifties or sixties with acute or convalescent COVID-19. This chain uses TRBV5-4 with TRBJ2-7; 9 bases line up with TRBD2. CDR3 amino acids: CASSWTPGTSRYEQYF. CDR3 sequence (DNA): TGTGCCAGCAGCTGGACCCCCGGGACTAGCAGGTACGAGCAGTACTTC.